This TCR beta chain was captured in a study of radiotherapy plus CTLA-4 blockade in lung cancer. Study details: With roughly 30% of patients having disease control, objective responses were seen in 15% to 20%.

Clones were read by immunoSEQ multiplex PCR, and TCRdb kept only the in-frame ones, dropping some. The table has roughly 53,000 clones, approximately 79% seen once. The clonotype originates from a human donor with non-small cell lung cancer who had a partial response to radiotherapy plus ipilimumab. Sequenced material: peripheral blood, taken from a patient treated with radiotherapy plus ipilimumab.

The CDR3 spells CASSYAGWGQGNTIYF. The CDR3 DNA sequence: TGTGCCAGCAGTTATGCTGGGTGGGGACAAGGAAACACCATATATTTT. The V and J genes are TRBV7-9 and TRBJ1-3; tentative D call: TRBD1 (6 bases). The germline CDR1 and CDR2 sequences are SEHNR and FQNEAQ (reference sequence). This CDR3 is built from 16 residues. V gave up 6 bases and J gave up 4 bases, with 19 bases separating them.